This TCR beta chain was recorded in a study of OX40 agonist ivuxolimab in advanced cancers. CDR1 and CDR2 from the germline V gene are SGHDT and YYEEEE. Between the trimmed V and J ends, which lost 1 base and 0 bases, there was a span of 10 bases. The CDR3 sequence is 16 residues long. As regards this clone: Its matching antigen is unknown.

Study results and limitations: Researchers report that CD8+ T cells had, on average, more expanded clones than CD4+.

Method: immunoSEQ multiplex PCR; TCRdb's copy keeps in-frame clones and lacks some. The sample has some 70,000 clones, just over 90% seen once; the top ten hold around 2.3%. The source material was CD4+ or CD8+ T cells sorted from blood, sampled in a trial of the OX40 agonist ivuxolimab. The chain carries TRBV5-6 and TRBJ1-4; unclear D gene. This sequence was found in an adult with an advanced solid tumor such as melanoma, head and neck, liver or kidney cancer. The CDR3 protein is CASSLYGPATNEKLFF. The CDR3 DNA sequence: TGTGCCAGCAGCTTGTACGGGCCTGCAACTAATGAAAAACTGTTTTTT.